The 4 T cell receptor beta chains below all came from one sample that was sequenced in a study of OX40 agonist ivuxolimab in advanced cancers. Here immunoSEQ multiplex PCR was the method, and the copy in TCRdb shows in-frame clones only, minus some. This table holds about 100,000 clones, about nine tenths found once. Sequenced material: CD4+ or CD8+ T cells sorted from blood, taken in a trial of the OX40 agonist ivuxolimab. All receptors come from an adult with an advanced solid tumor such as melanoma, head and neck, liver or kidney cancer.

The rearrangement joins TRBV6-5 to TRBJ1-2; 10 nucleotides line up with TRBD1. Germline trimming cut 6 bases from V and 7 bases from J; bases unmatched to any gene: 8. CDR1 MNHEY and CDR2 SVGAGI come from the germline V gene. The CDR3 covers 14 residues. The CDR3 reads CASSRDRGSGGYTF. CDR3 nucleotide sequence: TGTGCCAGCAGCCGGGACAGGGGTTCTGGTGGCTACACCTTC.

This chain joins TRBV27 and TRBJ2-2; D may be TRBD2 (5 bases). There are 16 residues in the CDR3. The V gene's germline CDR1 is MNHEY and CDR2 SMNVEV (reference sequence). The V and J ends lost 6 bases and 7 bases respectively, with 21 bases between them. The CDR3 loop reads CASRINGNIVIGELFF. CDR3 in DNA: TGTGCCAGCAGAATTAACGGGAACATAGTCATCGGGGAGCTGTTTTTT.

The CDR3 spells CASTRVHTGELFF. In DNA, the CDR3 is TGTGCCAGTACCAGGGTTCACACCGGGGAGCTGTTTTTT. The chain has TRBV19 and TRBJ2-2, with D maybe TRBD1 (5 bases). This CDR3 has 13 residues. Germline V gives CDR1 LNHDA, CDR2 SQIVND (reference sequence). With 7 bases removed from V and 3 bases from J, the gap between germline ends came to 9 bases. Based on the CDR3 plus reference TRBV19 and TRBJ2-2, the full variable domain is DGGITQSPKYLFRKEGQNVTLSCEQNLNHDAMYWYRQDPGQGLRLIYYSQIVNDFQKGDIAEGYSVSREKKESFPLTVTSAQKNPTAFYLCASTRVHTGELFFGEGSRLTVL.

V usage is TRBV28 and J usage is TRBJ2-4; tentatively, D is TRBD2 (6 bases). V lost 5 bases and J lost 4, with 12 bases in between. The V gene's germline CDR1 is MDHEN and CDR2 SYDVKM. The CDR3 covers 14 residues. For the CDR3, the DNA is TGTGCCAGCAGTAGGAGGGCCGAAAAAAACATTCAGTACTTC. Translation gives CASSRRAEKNIQYF. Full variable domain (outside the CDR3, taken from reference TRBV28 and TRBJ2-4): DVKVTQSSRYLVKRTGEKVFLECVQDMDHENMFWYRQDPGLGLRLIYFSYDVKMKEKGDIPEGYSVSREKKERFSLILESASTNQTSMYLCASSRRAEKNIQYFGAGTRLSVL.